The sequence of this T cell receptor beta chain was determined in a study of OX40 agonist ivuxolimab in advanced cancers. The J segment lost 10 bases and the V segment lost 6 bases, leaving 13 bases of the junction unmatched. CDR1 is MDHEN and CDR2 is SYDVKM in the germline V gene. This CDR3 region has 14 residues. Data came from immunoSEQ multiplex PCR; TCRdb stores just in-frame clones and leaves some out. This sample has tens of thousands of clones, with less than 95% found just once. This specimen was CD4+ or CD8+ T cells sorted from blood, taken in a trial of the OX40 agonist ivuxolimab. The receptor's source is an adult with an advanced solid tumor such as melanoma, head and neck, liver or kidney cancer. The genes are TRBV28 and TRBJ1-1, with 8 bases aligning to TRBD1. CDR3 in amino acids: CASRLHRQGASAFF. CDR3 sequence (DNA): TGTGCCAGCAGATTACATAGGCAGGGGGCGTCAGCTTTCTTT.